A single sample gave rise to the 23 T cell receptor beta chains below, sequenced in a study of blood T cell repertoires in COVID-19. Sequencing was performed with immunoSEQ multiplex PCR; in TCRdb, only in-frame clones are kept and a portion is missing. The sample carries tens of thousands of clones, about nine tenths recorded once. The sequenced material came from peripheral blood. These receptors came from a human donor in a cohort sampled during active COVID-19.

CDR3 sequence: CASSPTVAGGSEQYF. Written as DNA, the CDR3 is TGTGCCAGCTCACCAACGGTGGCAGGGGGCTCGGAGCAGTACTTC. The rearrangement links TRBV18 to TRBJ2-7; 8 nucleotides agree with TRBD1. The germline gives CDR1 KGHSH, CDR2 LQKENI. CDR3 length: 15 residues. Trimming cost V 2 bases and J 7 bases; bases outside gene matches: 10.

The rearrangement links TRBV29-1 to TRBJ1-1, with TRBD1 as a possible D gene (5 bases). Trimming shortened V by 7 bases and J by 2 bases, and 8 bases separated the two germline ends. The germline gives CDR1 SQVTM, CDR2 ANQGSEA. The CDR3 runs to 11 residues. The CDR3 region has the DNA TGCAGCGGTCAGGGTAACACTGAAGCTTTCTTT. Protein: CSGQGNTEAFF.

The chain carries TRBV10-3 and TRBJ1-1, with D possibly matching TRBD1 (6 bases). The CDR3 consists of 13 residues. Trimming stripped 4 bases from V and 6 bases from J, with 12 bases between. CDR1 and CDR2 from the germline V gene are ENHRY and SYGVKD. The CDR3 region is CAISGGGQPEAFF. For the CDR3, the DNA is TGTGCCATCAGTGGGGGGGGGCAACCTGAAGCTTTCTTT.

The chain links TRBV28 to TRBJ2-7, with TRBD2 matching 8 bases. Germline assignment: CDR1 MDHEN and CDR2 SYDVKM. This CDR3 comprises 15 residues. J gave up 3 bases and V 8 bases, and 12 bases lay outside the gene matches. CDR3 sequence: CASPPGSGMIYEQYF. For the CDR3, the DNA is TGTGCCAGCCCTCCGGGTAGCGGGATGATCTACGAGCAGTACTTC.

On this clone: The germline gene is not matched at one end of the junction; a read error may be the cause. The gene calls are TRBV6-6 and TRBJ1-5; D unclear. Germline CDR1 MNHNY, CDR2 SVGAGI (reference sequence). This CDR3 spans 13 amino acids. CDR3 sequence (DNA): TGTGCCAGCCGTTATCTCGAGGGTCAGCCCCAGCATTTT. It is translated as CASRYLEGQPQHF.

The chain carries TRBV6-1 and TRBJ2-1, with a tentative D call TRBD2 (6 bases). Germline V lookup: CDR1 MNHNS, CDR2 SASEGT. This CDR3 contains 14 residues. Trimming left V 1 base short and J 8 bases short, with 12 bases between. The CDR3 coding sequence is TGTGCCAGCAGTGAAGGACTAGTATTTGATGAGCAGTTCTTC. It encodes CASSEGLVFDEQFF.

The V gene is TRBV30, the J gene TRBJ1-6; 11 bases are a match to TRBD1. The CDR3 is 17 residues long. Losses at the gene ends were 3 bases for V and 10 bases for J; bases not matched to a gene: 14. Per germline, CDR1 GTSNPN and CDR2 SVGIG (reference sequence). CDR3 bases: TGTGCCTGGAGGGGCCCCGGGACAGGGGGAAGGAAATCACCCCTCCACTTT. The encoded protein is CAWRGPGTGGRKSPLHF.

This chain uses TRBV7-6 with TRBJ2-3, with D perhaps matching TRBD2 (5 bases). The V gene's germline CDR1 is SGHVS and CDR2 FNYEAQ. This CDR3 has 15 amino acids. V shed 4 bases and J shed 2 bases, with 13 bases lying between them. CDR3 sequence (DNA): TGTGCCAGCAGCTACGCGGGCGGATACACAGATACGCAGTATTTT. Protein: CASSYAGGYTDTQYF.

The chain employs TRBV5-1 and TRBJ2-7; TRBD1 might be the D (6 bases). CDR3 length equals 13 residues. The germline V gene encodes CDR1 SGHRS and CDR2 YFSETQ. V lost 0 bases to trimming and J lost 6 bases, with 10 bases between them. This chain's CDR3 is CASSLGQVGEQYF. Here the CDR3 DNA reads TGCGCCAGCAGCTTGGGACAGGTAGGCGAGCAGTACTTC.

The chain links TRBV11-2 to TRBJ2-7; 10 bases map to TRBD1. Trimming cost V 7 bases and J 7 bases; bases outside gene matches: 10. The CDR3 is 14 amino acids. Germline V gene lookup returns CDR1 SGHAT and CDR2 FQNNGV. Here the CDR3 reads CASTDRQGAFEQYF. Written as DNA, the CDR3 is TGTGCCAGCACCGACCGACAGGGGGCCTTTGAGCAGTACTTC.

This rearrangement joins TRBV5-6 to TRBJ2-7; 7 bases line up with TRBD1. Germline V CDR1 and CDR2: SGHDT, YYEEEE. Germline trimming cut 1 base from V and 6 bases from J; bases unmatched to any gene: 4. CDR3 length: 13 amino acids. CDR3 sequence: CASSLYRGAEQYF. Written as DNA, the CDR3 is TGTGCCAGCAGCTTGTACAGGGGTGCCGAGCAGTACTTC.

This chain joins TRBV21-1 and TRBJ1-2. TRBV21-1 is reported as a pseudogene. This CDR3 spans 16 amino acids. Here the CDR3 reads CASSKAKRQQLYGYTF. Written as DNA, the CDR3 is TGTGCCAGCAGCAAAGCTAAACGGCAGCAACTATATGGCTACACCTTC.

A note on this clone: At one boundary the junction diverges from the germline segment, which might be a read error. CDR3 region: CASSPGTSGPVLIF. CDR3 nucleotide sequence: TGTGCCAGCAGCCCAGGGACTAGCGGGCCCGTGTTGATCTTC. The chain combines TRBV5-5 with TRBJ2-1, with 12 nucleotides matching TRBD2. Germline-derived CDR1 and CDR2 are SGHKS and YYEKEE (reference sequence). The CDR3 is 14 residues long.

The rearrangement uses TRBV20-1 and TRBJ2-3; unclear D gene. V was shortened by 3 bases and J by 0 bases, with 10 bases between the two germline ends. The germline gives CDR1 DFQATT, CDR2 SNEGSKA (reference sequence). The CDR3 is 14 amino acids. CDR3 protein: CSASLTSSTDTQYF. The CDR3 bases are TGCAGTGCTAGTCTTACATCTAGCACAGATACGCAGTATTTT.

This chain links TRBV4-3 with TRBJ2-3; D gene unclear. The germline V gene encodes CDR1 LGHNA and CDR2 YSLEER. This CDR3 comprises 16 residues. V lost 4 bases and J 4 bases, leaving 18 bases between the germline ends. CDR3 sequence reads: CASSLQAQHSADTQYF. CDR3 nucleotide sequence: TGCGCCAGCAGCCTCCAGGCCCAGCATTCAGCAGATACGCAGTATTTT.

The chain is built from TRBV6-5 and TRBJ2-7; 10 nucleotides align to TRBD2. The germline gives CDR1 MNHEY, CDR2 SVGAGI. This CDR3 contains 14 residues. The V segment lost 6 bases and the J segment 0 bases; nucleotides outside the gene matches: 2. The CDR3 here is CASSRLAGSYEQYF. The DNA of the CDR3 is TGTGCCAGCAGCCGACTAGCGGGCTCCTACGAGCAGTACTTC.

This clone was counted once. This chain connects TRBV15 to TRBJ1-3; D unresolved. In germline, CDR1 is LNHNV, CDR2 YYDKDF (reference sequence). The V and J ends lost 0 bases and 0 bases respectively, with 6 bases between them. The CDR3 consists of 15 residues. The CDR3 spells CATSRDRYSGNTIYF. The DNA of the CDR3 is TGTGCCACCAGCAGAGACCGCTACTCTGGAAACACCATATATTTT.

The rearrangement uses TRBV24-1 and TRBJ2-2, with 7 bases matching TRBD1. Trimming at V came to 3 bases and at J to 1 base, leaving 4 bases not matched to a gene. CDR3 length equals 16 residues. Germline V gene lookup returns CDR1 KGHDR and CDR2 SFDVKD. DNA for the CDR3: TGTGCCACCAGTGATCGACGGACAGGGAACACCGGGGAGCTGTTTTTT. Its protein is CATSDRRTGNTGELFF.

This clone was counted once. The chain couples TRBV19 to TRBJ1-6; D is perhaps TRBD1 (6 bases). The CDR3 length is 14 residues. The V and J ends lost 6 bases and 7 bases respectively, with 13 bases between them. Germline V lookup: CDR1 LNHDA, CDR2 SQIVND (reference sequence). DNA for the CDR3: TGTGCCAGTAGGCCGACAGGTACGAATTCACCCCTCCACTTT. Protein sequence: CASRPTGTNSPLHF.

Only one count was recorded for this clone. The chain has TRBV11-2 and TRBJ2-7; D is perhaps TRBD1 (5 bases). The CDR3 has 11 amino acids. V shed 1 base and J shed 9 bases, with 7 bases lying between them. Germline loops: CDR1 SGHAT, CDR2 FQNNGV. The CDR3 is CASSLAQGQYF. In nucleotides, the CDR3 is TGTGCCAGCAGCTTAGCCCAGGGGCAGTACTTC.

The chain has TRBV6-2 or TRBV6-3 and TRBJ2-1; 8 bases line up with TRBD2. Trimming cost V 2 bases and J 6 bases; bases outside gene matches: 18. Germline-derived CDR1 and CDR2 are MNHEY and SVGEGT. The CDR3 length is 19 residues. This chain's CDR3 is CASSYEDPGLVLPSNEQFF. In DNA form, the CDR3 reads TGTGCCAGCAGTTACGAGGACCCGGGACTAGTGTTACCTTCCAATGAGCAGTTCTTC.

V gene TRBV19 combines with J gene TRBJ2-2; D is perhaps TRBD2 (6 bases). Germline lookup yields CDR1 LNHDA and CDR2 SQIVND (reference sequence). The CDR3 length is 16 residues. Trimming removed 6 bases at V and 8 bases at J, with 22 bases between. Here the CDR3 DNA reads TGTGCCAGTAGCCCCAGCTCAAGAGTGGGGACTGGGGAGCTGTTTTTT. It specifies CASSPSSRVGTGELFF.

The CDR3, as DNA: TGCGCCAGCAGCTTGAACCCAGGGGTCGGCGAAGCTTTCTTT. It specifies CASSLNPGVGEAFF. This rearrangement joins TRBV5-1 to TRBJ1-1, with D perhaps matching TRBD1 (6 bases). From germline, CDR1 is SGHRS and CDR2 YFSETQ. The CDR3 sequence is 14 residues long. Trimming pared 1 base from V and 8 bases from J, leaving 15 bases between.